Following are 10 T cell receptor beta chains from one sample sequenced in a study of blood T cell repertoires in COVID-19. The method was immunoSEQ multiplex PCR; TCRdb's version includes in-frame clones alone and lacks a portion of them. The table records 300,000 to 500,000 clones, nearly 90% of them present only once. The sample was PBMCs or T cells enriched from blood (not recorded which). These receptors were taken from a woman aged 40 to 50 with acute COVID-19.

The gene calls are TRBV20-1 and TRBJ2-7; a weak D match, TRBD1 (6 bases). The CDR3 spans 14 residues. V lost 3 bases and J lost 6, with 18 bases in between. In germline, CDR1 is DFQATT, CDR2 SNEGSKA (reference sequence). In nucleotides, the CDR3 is TGCAGTGCTAGTTTCACCGGGACAACCTCCGAGCAGTACTTC. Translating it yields CSASFTGTTSEQYF.

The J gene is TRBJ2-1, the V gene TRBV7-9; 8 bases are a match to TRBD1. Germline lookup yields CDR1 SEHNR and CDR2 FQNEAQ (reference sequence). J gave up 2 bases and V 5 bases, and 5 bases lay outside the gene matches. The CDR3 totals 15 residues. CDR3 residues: CASSHGTGTYNEQFF. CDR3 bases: TGTGCCAGCAGCCACGGGACAGGCACCTACAATGAGCAGTTCTTC. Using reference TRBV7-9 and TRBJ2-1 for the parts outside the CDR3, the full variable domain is DTGVSQNPRHKITKRGQNVTFRCDPISEHNRLYWYRQTLGQGPEFLTYFQNEAQLEKSRLLSDRFSAERPKGSFSTLEIQRTEQGDSAMYLCASSHGTGTYNEQFFGPGTRLTVL.

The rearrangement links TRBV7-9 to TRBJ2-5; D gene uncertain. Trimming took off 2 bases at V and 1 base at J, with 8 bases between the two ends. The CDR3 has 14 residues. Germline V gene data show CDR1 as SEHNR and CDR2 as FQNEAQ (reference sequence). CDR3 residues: CASSLYRSQETQYF. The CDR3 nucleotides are TGTGCCAGCAGCTTATATCGGTCCCAAGAGACCCAGTACTTC. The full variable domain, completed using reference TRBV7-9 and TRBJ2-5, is DTGVSQNPRHKITKRGQNVTFRCDPISEHNRLYWYRQTLGQGPEFLTYFQNEAQLEKSRLLSDRFSAERPKGSFSTLEIQRTEQGDSAMYLCASSLYRSQETQYFGPGTRLLVL.

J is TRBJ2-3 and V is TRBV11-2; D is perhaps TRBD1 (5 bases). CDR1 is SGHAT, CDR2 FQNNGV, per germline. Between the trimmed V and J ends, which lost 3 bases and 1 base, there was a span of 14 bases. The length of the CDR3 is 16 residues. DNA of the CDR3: TGTGCCAGCAGCTTTAGTGGGGCTCGACGCACAGATACGCAGTATTTT. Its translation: CASSFSGARRTDTQYF.

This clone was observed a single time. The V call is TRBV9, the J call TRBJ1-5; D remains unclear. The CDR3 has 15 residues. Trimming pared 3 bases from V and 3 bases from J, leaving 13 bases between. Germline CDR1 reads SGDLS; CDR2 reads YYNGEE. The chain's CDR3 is CASSAHGWYNQPQHF. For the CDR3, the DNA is TGTGCCAGCAGCGCCCACGGGTGGTACAATCAGCCCCAGCATTTT.

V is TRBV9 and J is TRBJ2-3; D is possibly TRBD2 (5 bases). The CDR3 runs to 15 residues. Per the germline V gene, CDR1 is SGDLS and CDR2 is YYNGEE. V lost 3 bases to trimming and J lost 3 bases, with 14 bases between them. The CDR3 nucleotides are TGTGCCAGCAGCGCTCAGGCGGAGGTAACAGATACGCAGTATTTT. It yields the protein CASSAQAEVTDTQYF.

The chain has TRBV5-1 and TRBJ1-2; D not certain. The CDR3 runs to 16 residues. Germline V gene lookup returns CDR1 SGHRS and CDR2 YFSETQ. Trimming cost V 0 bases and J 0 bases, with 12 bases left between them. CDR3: CASSLEEGFSNYGYTF. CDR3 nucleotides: TGCGCCAGCAGCTTGGAGGAGGGATTTTCTAACTATGGCTACACCTTC.

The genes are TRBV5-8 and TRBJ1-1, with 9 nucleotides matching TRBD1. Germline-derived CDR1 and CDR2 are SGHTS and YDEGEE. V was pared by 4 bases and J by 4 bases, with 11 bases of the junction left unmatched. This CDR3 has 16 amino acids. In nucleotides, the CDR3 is TGTGCCAGCAGCATGTTGACAGGGGGTCCGAGCACTGAAGCTTTCTTT. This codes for CASSMLTGGPSTEAFF.

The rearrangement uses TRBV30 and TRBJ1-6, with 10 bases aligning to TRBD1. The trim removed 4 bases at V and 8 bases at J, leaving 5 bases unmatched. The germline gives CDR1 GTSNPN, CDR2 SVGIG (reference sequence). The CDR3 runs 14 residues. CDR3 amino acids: CAWTRDRGDSPLHF. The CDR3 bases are TGTGCCTGGACCCGGGACAGGGGTGATTCACCCCTCCACTTT.

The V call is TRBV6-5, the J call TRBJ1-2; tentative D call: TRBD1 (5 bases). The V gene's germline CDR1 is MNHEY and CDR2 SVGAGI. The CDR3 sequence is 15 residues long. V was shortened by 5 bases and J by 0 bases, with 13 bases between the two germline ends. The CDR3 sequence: CASSQSRTPNYGYTF. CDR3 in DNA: TGTGCCAGCAGTCAATCGAGGACACCTAACTATGGCTACACCTTC.